What follows is one TCR beta chain and its context. The entry originates in a study of blood T cell repertoires in COVID-19. Method: immunoSEQ multiplex PCR; TCRdb's copy keeps in-frame clones and lacks some. Counted here are tens of thousands of clones, roughly 85% occurring once; the ten biggest clones make up over 9.5%. Sample: peripheral blood. The TCR originated in a human donor in a cohort sampled during active COVID-19.

As DNA, the CDR3 is TGTGCCAGCACTCAGGGACAGGGTTATTTTTATGGCTACACCTTC. Its translation: CASTQGQGYFYGYTF. The V gene is TRBV4-2, the J gene TRBJ1-2; 9 nucleotides agree with TRBD1. Germline V gives CDR1 LGHNA, CDR2 YNFKEQ. V trimming: 7 bases; J trimming: 5 bases; junction bases outside the gene matches: 11. The CDR3 length is 15 residues.